Presented here are 20 T cell receptor beta chains from one specimen sequenced in a study of blood T cell repertoires in COVID-19. TCRdb's copy holds only in-frame clones and misses some; the assay was immunoSEQ multiplex PCR. This repertoire shows approximately 61,000 clones, around 77% found once; its top ten account for about 20%. The sequencing input was peripheral blood. Source of these receptors: a man aged 80 or over with active or convalescent COVID-19.

The V gene is TRBV19, the J gene TRBJ2-1, with 7 bases aligning to TRBD2. Per germline, CDR1 LNHDA and CDR2 SQIVND (reference sequence). V shed 3 bases, J shed 5 bases, and the junction held 7 bases outside the gene matches. The CDR3 is 15 residues long. The CDR3 bases are TGTGCCAGTAGTATTAGGCTAGCGGAACACAATGAGCAGTTCTTC. Translated: CASSIRLAEHNEQFF.

The DNA of the CDR3 is TGTGCCAGCAGAAAACAGGGGCTCCTCAATCAGCCCCAGCATTTT. Its translation: CASRKQGLLNQPQHF. The chain employs TRBV28 and TRBJ1-5; 7 bases agree with TRBD1. The V and J ends lost 6 bases and 3 bases, in that order; junction bases with no gene match: 8. Germline lookup yields CDR1 MDHEN and CDR2 SYDVKM. CDR3 length: 15 residues.

The V call is TRBV3-1 (or the pseudogene TRBV3-2), the J call TRBJ1-5, with 7 positions matching TRBD1. Germline loops: CDR1 LGHDT, CDR2 YNNKEL (reference sequence). V lost 3 bases and J lost 5; bases outside the gene matches: 10. The CDR3 is 16 amino acids. CDR3 sequence: CASSHSDGGGYQPQHF. The CDR3 coding sequence is TGTGCCAGCAGCCACTCGGATGGAGGGGGCTATCAGCCCCAGCATTTT.

The V call is TRBV7-2, the J call TRBJ2-1; TRBD1 matches at 8 bases. Trimming at V came to 4 bases and at J to 7 bases, leaving 15 bases not matched to a gene. Looked up from germline, CDR1 is SGHTA and CDR2 is FQGNSA. The CDR3 runs 17 residues. The CDR3 loop is CASSSPDRTGFGNEQFF. DNA for the CDR3: TGTGCCAGCAGCTCACCCGACCGGACAGGGTTCGGGAATGAGCAGTTCTTC.

The gene calls are TRBV21-1 and TRBJ1-3; the table's D call TRBD1 went unverified against the DNA. TRBV21-1 is tagged as a pseudogene. This CDR3 contains 12 residues. CDR3 loop: CARGVSGNTIYF. The CDR3 nucleotides read TGTGCCAGAGGGGTCTCTGGAAACACCATATATTTT.

This clone was seen only a few times. The chain carries TRBV5-1 and TRBJ1-1; D call uncertain. The CDR3 spans 13 residues. CDR1 is SGHRS and CDR2 is YFSETQ in the germline V gene. V lost 0 bases and J 5 bases, leaving 8 bases between the germline ends. The CDR3 region has the DNA TGCGCCAGCAGCTTGGCGTCCCAGACTGAAGCTTTCTTT. Residues: CASSLASQTEAFF.

The sample holds many counts of this clone. V usage is TRBV4-1 and J usage is TRBJ1-2; TRBD1 aligns across 7 bases. The CDR3 length is 14 residues. Germline-derived CDR1 and CDR2 are MGHRA and YSYEKL. V was pared by 2 bases and J by 6 bases, with 6 bases of the junction left unmatched. In DNA, the CDR3 is TGCGCCAGCAGCCAACCGACAGGGAGAAATGGCTACACCTTC. Translation gives CASSQPTGRNGYTF.

The chain uses TRBV30 and TRBJ2-1; no clear D gene. V shed 0 bases and J shed 5 bases, with 8 bases lying between them. Per the germline V gene, CDR1 is GTSNPN and CDR2 is SVGIG (reference sequence). The CDR3 has 13 residues. DNA for the CDR3: TGTGCCTGGAGTGTACGGAGCAACAATGAGCAGTTCTTC. Amino acids: CAWSVRSNNEQFF.

Regarding this clone: Other DNA sequences in the same sample also yield this CDR3. The V gene is TRBV7-9, the J gene TRBJ2-2; 10 nucleotides line up with TRBD1. After removal of 2 bases from V and 5 bases from J, the junction contained 8 bases not matched to a gene. The CDR3 spans 17 residues. The germline V gene has CDR1 SEHNR and CDR2 FQNEAQ (reference sequence). CDR3 bases: TGTGCCAGCAGCTTACAGACAGGGGGCCGGAATACCGGGGAGCTGTTTTTT. Translated, it gives CASSLQTGGRNTGELFF.

The J gene is TRBJ2-2, the V gene TRBV3-1 (or the pseudogene TRBV3-2), with D tentatively TRBD1 (6 bases). The CDR3 has 14 amino acids. Trimming left V 4 bases short and J 3 bases short, with 9 bases between. The germline CDR1 and CDR2 sequences are LGHDT and YNNKEL (reference sequence). CDR3 nucleotides: TGTGCCAGCAGCCCGGACAGACACACCGGGGAGCTGTTTTTT. It is translated as CASSPDRHTGELFF.

This chain uses TRBV19 with TRBJ2-2; D is possibly TRBD2 (6 bases). V was pared by 3 bases and J by 5 bases, with 10 bases between. CDR3 length equals 14 residues. Looked up from germline, CDR1 is LNHDA and CDR2 is SQIVND (reference sequence). The CDR3 sequence is CASSIWGETGELFF. For the CDR3, the DNA is TGTGCCAGTAGTATTTGGGGGGAGACCGGGGAGCTGTTTTTT. The full variable domain, with the rest looked up from reference TRBV19 and TRBJ2-2, is DGGITQSPKYLFRKEGQNVTLSCEQNLNHDAMYWYRQDPGQGLRLIYYSQIVNDFQKGDIAEGYSVSREKKESFPLTVTSAQKNPTAFYLCASSIWGETGELFFGEGSRLTVL.

In its sample, this clone was seen a few times. V is TRBV6-6 and J is TRBJ2-2, with D perhaps matching TRBD1 (5 bases). V lost 8 bases to trimming and J lost 1 base, with 14 bases between them. There are 15 residues in the CDR3. CDR1 and CDR2 from the germline V gene are MNHNY and SVGAGI (reference sequence). The CDR3 bases are TGTGCCAGCCTCCGAGACAGAGGGAACACCGGGGAGCTGTTTTTT. Translation: CASLRDRGNTGELFF.

This clone was seen more than once but under ten times. The chain employs TRBV4-3 and TRBJ2-1, with D tentatively TRBD2 (5 bases). The CDR3 runs to 17 residues. The V end was cut by 0 bases, the J end by 1 base, with 13 bases between. The germline CDR1 and CDR2 sequences are LGHNA and YSLEER. The CDR3 DNA reads TGCGCCAGCAGCCAAGAGGGAGACTTCGGATCCTACAATGAGCAGTTCTTC. It yields the protein CASSQEGDFGSYNEQFF.

This clone appeared a single time. This chain links TRBV29-1 with TRBJ2-3; 7 bases map to TRBD2. Germline assignment: CDR1 SQVTM and CDR2 ANQGSEA. CDR3 length: 14 residues. V lost 4 bases and J lost 5; bases outside the gene matches: 9. CDR3 bases: TGCAGCGTTGGAAAGGGGAGGGTAGGAGATACGCAGTATTTT. The encoded protein is CSVGKGRVGDTQYF.

This clone was picked up one time. The J gene is TRBJ2-7, the V gene TRBV28; 7 bases fit TRBD2. Germline loops: CDR1 MDHEN, CDR2 SYDVKM. This CDR3 spans 14 amino acids. V dropped 2 bases and J dropped 2; count of bases not matched to a gene: 3. The CDR3 sequence: CASSLGTSAYEQYF. In DNA, the CDR3 is TGTGCCAGCAGTTTAGGAACTAGCGCCTACGAGCAGTACTTC.

J is TRBJ2-3 and V is TRBV3-1 (or the pseudogene TRBV3-2); the match to TRBD2 covers 8 bases. Trimming at V came to 3 bases and at J to 4 bases, leaving 3 bases not matched to a gene. This CDR3 has 14 residues. Germline V gene data show CDR1 as LGHDT and CDR2 as YNNKEL (reference sequence). CDR3 sequence: CASSHQRGPDTQYF. The CDR3 bases are TGTGCCAGCAGCCACCAGCGGGGGCCAGATACGCAGTATTTT.

V is TRBV5-7 and J is TRBJ1-2; D is possibly TRBD1 (5 bases). TRBV5-7 is labeled an ORF, and its function is uncertain. Between the trimmed V and J ends, which lost 1 base and 7 bases, there was a span of 23 bases. The CDR3 is made up of 17 amino acids. Here the CDR3 reads CASSLLSGVRSPCGYTF. The CDR3 DNA sequence: TGTGCCAGCAGCTTGTTGTCGGGGGTGAGGTCCCCTTGTGGCTACACCTTC.

This chain connects TRBV9 to TRBJ2-3; 9 bases map to TRBD1. CDR1 and CDR2 (germline): SGDLS, YYNGEE. V lost 0 bases and J lost 1; bases outside the gene matches: 6. The CDR3 sequence is 17 residues long. The CDR3 region has the DNA TGTGCCAGCAGCGTAGCTTGGAGGACAGGGGGCACAGATACGCAGTATTTT. This codes for CASSVAWRTGGTDTQYF.

The sample holds one count of this clone. This chain links TRBV7-2 with TRBJ1-2; possible D gene TRBD1, 5 bases. Trimming removed 5 bases at V and 0 bases at J, with 13 bases between. Germline V gene data show CDR1 as SGHTA and CDR2 as FQGNSA. The CDR3 has 15 residues. Here the CDR3 DNA reads TGTGCCAGCAGCCCAACAACGGGGGCTAACTATGGCTACACCTTC. Translated, it gives CASSPTTGANYGYTF.

In this sample, this clone turned up once. This chain uses TRBV5-8 with TRBJ1-2; D remains ambiguous. Between the trimmed V and J ends, which lost 4 bases and 5 bases, there was a span of 24 bases. Germline assignment: CDR1 SGHTS and CDR2 YDEGEE. This CDR3 comprises 17 residues. This chain's CDR3 is CASSRLLVGRVGYGYTF. The DNA for the CDR3 is TGTGCCAGCAGCCGCCTCCTGGTGGGGAGGGTCGGATATGGCTACACCTTC.